This T cell receptor beta chain was documented in a study of control samples from healthy donors and cancer patients (TCRdb year 2020). The germline V gene supplies CDR1 SGHTA and CDR2 FQGNSA. Spanning cysteine to phenylalanine, the CDR3 consists of 18 amino acids. Only CDR3 DNA is held: 54 bases, read in frame from base 1. Relative to germline, V is 0 bases shorter and J is 0 bases shorter, with 12 bases between their ends. In regard to this clone: Its binding antigen is unknown. Qualities for individual bases were not recorded, and no much larger clone is one base off.

Library construction relied on the immunoSEQ multiplex PCR assay. TCRdb stores this immuneACCESS table with in-frame sequences only. Part of the clones is absent; in the studies checked, under half of the shortfall reflects unresolved V genes, and no reason is known for the rest. The table for this sample lists roughly 140,000 clones; approximately 88% of them were counted only once. The ten top clones hold over 4% of the sample. Sequenced material: blood. Rearrangement joined TRBV7-2 to TRBJ1-6; there is no confident call for the D gene. This TCR came from a young man in good health. The CDR3 loop reads CASSLAEFRGSYNSPLHF. The DNA sequence is TGTGCCAGCAGCTTAGCAGAATTTCGGGGCTCCTATAATTCACCCCTCCACTTT.